This TCR beta chain appears in the sequencing data of a study of blood T cell repertoires in COVID-19. Germline V gene sequence: CDR1 SGHTS, CDR2 YDEGEE. The CDR3 contains 14 residues. Trimming cost V 4 bases and J 4 bases, with 11 bases left between them. Measured with immunoSEQ multiplex PCR; TCRdb has only the in-frame clones, and not every one. The data hold approximately 400,000 clones, with roughly nine tenths observed a single time. Sequenced material: PBMCs or T cells enriched from blood (not recorded which). The rearrangement uses TRBV5-8 and TRBJ2-2, with D tentatively TRBD1 (5 bases). This clonotype was obtained from a woman between 40 and 50 years old who had been exposed to COVID-19. CDR3 residues: CASSLPGSTGELFF. CDR3 DNA sequence: TGTGCCAGCAGCCTACCAGGGTCCACCGGGGAGCTGTTTTTT. Full variable domain (remainder filled in from reference TRBV5-8 and TRBJ2-2): EAGVTQSPTHLIKTRGQQATLRCSPISGHTSVYWYQQALGLGLQFLLWYDEGEERNRGNFPPRFSGRQFPNYSSELNVNALELEDSALYLCASSLPGSTGELFFGEGSRLTVL.